The clone carrying this T cell receptor beta chain was detected ten times or more. The antigen remains undetermined. Primed by a sample-barcoded 5' primer and a J-beta primer mix, a second PCR proceeded for about 6 to 12 cycles. The template-switch adaptor, which had 12 random nucleotides, put a tag on each cDNA molecule. TCRdb analysed the 5' RACE reads with MiXCR anew, one entry per CDR3 protein. The sample holds 1.5 million to 2 million distinct CDR3 sequences, about 28% seen once. This record comes from a study of blood T cells in healthy people across ages. Study findings and constraints: Observed TCR beta diversity per million T cells went down as age went up. This fall followed a roughly linear course with age.

The CDR3 is 12 residues long. Deletions cut 1 base from V and 5 bases from J, with 3 bases between. Germline loops: CDR1 KGHDR, CDR2 SFDVKD. Material: blood. The receptor's source is a woman in her 30s in good health. The chain carries TRBV24-1 and TRBJ2-3; D uncertain. As DNA, the CDR3 is TGTGCCACCAGTGATTTAGGAGATACGCAGTATTTT. It yields the protein CATSDLGDTQYF.